The 3 T cell receptor beta chains given below trace back to one sample, sequenced in a study of shared clonotypes between healthy human individuals. This table comes from immunoSEQ multiplex PCR, and its TCRdb copy is limited to in-frame clones, with some not included. The sample lists some 2 million clones, just under 95% occurring once. Naive CD8 isolation took CD45RO-negative cells positively selected for CCR7 and excluded terminally differentiated effector memory CD45RA+ cells. The sequencing sample was made of naive CD8+ T cells sorted from blood. The receptors derive from a man between 18 and 35 years old in good health.

The chain links TRBV5-1 to TRBJ2-7, with a possible D match to TRBD2 (6 bases). V lost 1 base and J 0 bases, leaving 8 bases between the germline ends. Germline-derived CDR1 and CDR2 are SGHRS and YFSETQ. The CDR3 has 14 amino acids. CDR3 loop: CASSLRGVSYEQYF. The CDR3 DNA is TGCGCCAGCAGCTTGCGCGGGGTCTCCTACGAGCAGTACTTC. Full variable domain (missing parts from reference TRBV5-1 and TRBJ2-7): KAGVTQTPRYLIKTRGQQVTLSCSPISGHRSVSWYQQTPGQGLQFLFEYFSETQRNKGNFPGRFSGRQFSNSRSEMNVSTLELGDSALYLCASSLRGVSYEQYFGPGTRLTVT.

This rearrangement joins TRBV27 to TRBJ2-5, with TRBD2 matching 8 bases. The junction had 13 bases not matched to a gene; V was cut back by 5 bases and J by 2 bases. In germline, CDR1 is MNHEY, CDR2 SMNVEV (reference sequence). The CDR3 totals 17 residues. CDR3 sequence (DNA): TGTGCCAGCAGTCCAATAGGGTTAGCGGGGACACAAGAGACCCAGTACTTC. Its protein product is CASSPIGLAGTQETQYF.

The V and J genes are TRBV11-2 and TRBJ2-1, with 10 bases fitting TRBD2. The CDR3 runs to 15 residues. Germline trimming cut 5 bases from V and 8 bases from J; bases unmatched to any gene: 9. The germline gives CDR1 SGHAT, CDR2 FQNNGV. CDR3 in amino acids: CASSPLAGVFDEQFF. CDR3 DNA sequence: TGTGCCAGCAGCCCCCTAGCGGGAGTGTTTGATGAGCAGTTCTTC.